These 21 T cell receptor beta chains share one sample of origin, sequenced in a study of blood T cell repertoires in COVID-19. The repertoire was sequenced with immunoSEQ multiplex PCR; TCRdb's copy has only in-frame clones and lacks some. The repertoire holds roughly 80,000 clones, with under 90% as singletons. What was sequenced was peripheral blood. All receptors come from a human donor in a cohort sampled during active COVID-19.

The chain uses TRBV6-6 and TRBJ2-1; 7 positions match TRBD2. This CDR3 region has 15 residues. The ends lost 6 bases at V and 6 bases at J; junction bases unmatched: 11. The germline CDR1 and CDR2 sequences are MNHNY and SVGAGI (reference sequence). The CDR3 sequence is CASSDHGGWGNEQFF. The DNA of the CDR3 is TGTGCCAGCAGCGACCACGGGGGGTGGGGCAATGAGCAGTTCTTC.

The chain employs TRBV4-2 and TRBJ1-4, with D possibly TRBD1 on 6 matching bases. CDR3 length: 15 amino acids. In germline, CDR1 is LGHNA, CDR2 YNFKEQ. V was cut by 1 base and J by 5 bases, with 11 bases left in between. The CDR3 sequence is CASSQADSRNEKLFF. CDR3 DNA: TGTGCCAGCAGCCAAGCGGACAGCCGGAATGAAAAACTGTTTTTT.

The rearrangement joins TRBV5-5 to TRBJ2-5; 7 bases map to TRBD1. This CDR3 has 14 residues. Trimming took 5 bases from V and 2 from J; bases not matched to a gene: 6. Germline values: CDR1 SGHKS, CDR2 YYEKEE (reference sequence). The CDR3 sequence: CASSSGQIQETQYF. CDR3 nucleotide sequence: TGTGCCAGCAGTTCGGGACAGATACAAGAGACCCAGTACTTC. Combining the CDR3 with reference TRBV5-5 and TRBJ2-5 gives the whole variable domain DAGVTQSPTHLIKTRGQQVTLRCSPISGHKSVSWYQQVLGQGPQFIFQYYEKEERGRGNFPDRFSARQFPNYSSELNVNALLLGDSALYLCASSSGQIQETQYFGPGTRLLVL.

The CDR3 loop is CASSPTWGQGAFF. As DNA, the CDR3 is TGTGCCAGCAGTCCCACGTGGGGACAGGGGGCTTTCTTT. V gene TRBV27 combines with J gene TRBJ1-1, with 10 bases identical to TRBD1. The CDR3 loop spans 13 amino acids. V dropped 5 bases and J dropped 11; count of bases not matched to a gene: 8. Germline CDR1 and CDR2: MNHEY and SMNVEV (reference sequence).

The CDR3 sequence is CASSSGTGSNSPLHF. The DNA for the CDR3 is TGTGCCAGCAGTTCCGGGACAGGGAGTAATTCACCCCTCCACTTT. V gene TRBV27 combines with J gene TRBJ1-6, with TRBD1 matching 9 bases. The ends lost 4 bases at V and 6 bases at J; junction bases unmatched: 4. The CDR3 sequence is 15 residues long. Germline V gene data show CDR1 as MNHEY and CDR2 as SMNVEV (reference sequence).

Comments on this clone: An end of the junction does not agree with germline; a read error may underlie this. The V gene is TRBV12-3 or TRBV12-4, the J gene TRBJ1-4; TRBD1 aligns across 7 bases. CDR3 size: 13 residues. The CDR3: CASSLTGSRAPLF. As DNA, the CDR3 is TGTGCCAGCAGTTTGACAGGGAGTCGGGCCCCCCTTTTT.

The chain is built from TRBV18 and TRBJ2-1, with 7 bases matching TRBD1. Germline V lookup: CDR1 KGHSH, CDR2 LQKENI. The CDR3 contains 14 residues. J lost 10 bases, V lost 9 bases, and 15 bases had no gene match. This CDR3 reads CASATGTAVGEQFF. DNA for the CDR3: TGTGCCAGTGCCACCGGGACAGCTGTAGGAGAGCAGTTCTTC.

The V and J genes are TRBV5-1 and TRBJ2-3; 13 nucleotides agree with TRBD2. Germline loops: CDR1 SGHRS, CDR2 YFSETQ. This CDR3 has 16 residues. V shed 3 bases and J 2 bases; nucleotides not matched to a gene: 3. The CDR3 is CASSSGTSGDTDTQYF. The CDR3 DNA reads TGCGCCAGCAGCTCCGGGACTAGCGGGGACACAGATACGCAGTATTTT. Combining the CDR3 with reference TRBV5-1 and TRBJ2-3 gives the whole variable domain KAGVTQTPRYLIKTRGQQVTLSCSPISGHRSVSWYQQTPGQGLQFLFEYFSETQRNKGNFPGRFSGRQFSNSRSEMNVSTLELGDSALYLCASSSGTSGDTDTQYFGPGTRLTVL.

The CDR3: CASSPKRASSTDTQYF. DNA of the CDR3: TGTGCCAGCAGCCCGAAGCGGGCCTCTAGCACAGATACGCAGTATTTT. This chain joins TRBV7-3 and TRBJ2-3; TRBD2 might be the D (6 bases). This CDR3 comprises 16 residues. V was shortened by 5 bases and J by 0 bases, with 15 bases between the two germline ends. Germline V gene sequence: CDR1 SGHTA, CDR2 FQGTGA.

This chain links TRBV11-2 with TRBJ1-6; 10 bases match TRBD1. The CDR3 contains 16 residues. The germline V gene encodes CDR1 SGHAT and CDR2 FQNNGV. The V and J ends lost 5 bases and 6 bases, in that order; junction bases with no gene match: 7. CDR3 in DNA: TGTGCCAGCAGCCGAATATGGACAGGGGGTAATTCACCCCTCCACTTT. It is translated as CASSRIWTGGNSPLHF. Full variable domain (rest looked up from reference TRBV11-2 and TRBJ1-6): EAGVAQSPRYKIIEKRQSVAFWCNPISGHATLYWYQQILGQGPKLLIQFQNNGVVDDSQLPKDRFSAERLKGVDSTLKIQPAKLEDSAVYLCASSRIWTGGNSPLHFGNGTRLTVT.

The chain links TRBV7-3 to TRBJ1-2, with D perhaps matching TRBD1 (5 bases). There are 15 residues in the CDR3. Looked up from germline, CDR1 is SGHTA and CDR2 is FQGTGA. V dropped 3 bases and J dropped 1 base, with 12 bases sitting between them. This CDR3 is CASSLGGLLNYGYTF. In DNA form, the CDR3 reads TGTGCCAGCAGCTTGGGGGGTCTTCTTAACTATGGCTACACCTTC.

The chain carries TRBV9 and TRBJ2-1; 7 positions agree with TRBD1. Germline V gene sequence: CDR1 SGDLS, CDR2 YYNGEE. The CDR3 is 13 residues long. V gave up 2 bases and J gave up 4 bases; unmatched junction bases: 0. CDR3 amino acids: CASSVGQYNEQFF. In nucleotides, the CDR3 is TGTGCCAGCAGCGTGGGACAGTACAATGAGCAGTTCTTC.

The genes are TRBV5-1 and TRBJ1-4; TRBD1 matches 10 bases. CDR1 and CDR2 from the germline V gene are SGHRS and YFSETQ. V shed 1 base, J shed 6 bases, and the junction held 3 bases outside the gene matches. This CDR3 is 15 amino acids long. As DNA, the CDR3 is TGCGCCAGCAGCTTGTTCGGGACAGGGGATGAAAAACTGTTTTTT. Its translation is CASSLFGTGDEKLFF.

The chain couples TRBV5-4 to TRBJ1-1; 7 positions match TRBD1. J lost 0 bases, V lost 4 bases, and 0 bases had no gene match. CDR3 length equals 13 residues. Per the germline V gene, CDR1 is SGHNT and CDR2 is YYREEE (reference sequence). The CDR3 spells CASSDRVNTEAFF. The DNA for the CDR3 is TGTGCCAGCAGCGACAGGGTGAACACTGAAGCTTTCTTT.

The V and J genes are TRBV5-4 and TRBJ2-1; D remains ambiguous. CDR3 size: 12 residues. V lost 4 bases, J lost 2 bases, and 4 bases lay in between. Germline CDR1 SGHNT, CDR2 YYREEE (reference sequence). CDR3 nucleotides: TGTGCCAGCAGCGCTACCTACAATGAGCAGTTCTTC. Encoded protein: CASSATYNEQFF.

The chain carries TRBV19 and TRBJ1-2, with D hard to call. V gave up 5 bases and J gave up 2 bases, with 9 bases separating them. Looked up from germline, CDR1 is LNHDA and CDR2 is SQIVND (reference sequence). This CDR3 has 13 residues. In DNA form, the CDR3 reads TGTGCCAGTAGTTTCCAGGCGAACTATGGCTACACCTTC. Amino acid sequence: CASSFQANYGYTF.

This clone was seen only a few times. CDR3 bases: TGTGCCAGCAGCCCCCGGACAGGCGGACATAATTCACCCCTCCACTTT. Amino acid sequence: CASSPRTGGHNSPLHF. The chain carries TRBV2 and TRBJ1-6; 7 bases fit TRBD1. The germline V gene encodes CDR1 SNHLY and CDR2 FYNNEI. The CDR3 totals 16 residues. J gave up 5 bases and V 6 bases, and 10 bases lay outside the gene matches. Filled out from reference TRBV2 and TRBJ1-6, the complete variable domain reads EPEVTQTPSHQVTQMGQEVILRCVPISNHLYFYWYRQILGQKVEFLVSFYNNEISEKSEIFDDQFSVERPDGSNFTLKIRSTKLEDSAMYFCASSPRTGGHNSPLHFGNGTRLTVT.

The chain joins TRBV5-5 to TRBJ2-7; TRBD2 matches at 8 bases. Per germline, CDR1 SGHKS and CDR2 YYEKEE (reference sequence). V shed 0 bases and J 4 bases; nucleotides not matched to a gene: 6. The CDR3 has 15 residues. CDR3 in DNA: TGTGCCAGCAGCTTGGCGGTAGCGGGGATGTACGAGCAGTACTTC. It translates to CASSLAVAGMYEQYF.

The rearrangement joins TRBV18 to TRBJ1-1; 7 bases are a match to TRBD1. CDR3 length equals 14 residues. The J segment lost 6 bases and the V segment lost 5 bases, leaving 9 bases of the junction unmatched. In germline, CDR1 is KGHSH, CDR2 LQKENI. CDR3 DNA sequence: TGTGCCAGCTCAGAGTCAAAGACAGGGTCTGAAGCTTTCTTT. Its protein is CASSESKTGSEAFF.

This rearrangement joins TRBV9 to TRBJ2-1, with D possibly matching TRBD2 (5 bases). The CDR3 consists of 12 residues. Germline V lookup: CDR1 SGDLS, CDR2 YYNGEE. V gave up 4 bases and J gave up 10 bases, with 12 bases separating them. The DNA of the CDR3 is TGTGCCAGCAGCCTATACGGAGGAGAGCAGTTCTTC. It codes for CASSLYGGEQFF.

V usage is TRBV5-1 and J usage is TRBJ2-2, with 7 bases aligning to TRBD2. The CDR3 consists of 13 residues. V lost 2 bases to trimming and J lost 13 bases; unmatched junction nucleotides: 8. The germline V gene encodes CDR1 SGHRS and CDR2 YFSETQ. CDR3 DNA sequence: TGCGCCAGCAGCTTAGCGGGGCAGGGATGGCTGTTTTTT. Its protein product is CASSLAGQGWLFF.